A selection of T cell receptor beta chains follows, all from one sample in a study of cytomegalovirus exposure and HLA in healthy donors. The assay was immunoSEQ multiplex PCR, and TCRdb's table has in-frame clones only and misses some. The data show about 150,000 clones, about 95% seen once. The specimen sequenced was PBMCs. The receptors were gathered from a man younger than 35 in good health and CMV-seropositive. The CDR3 runs from the conserved cysteine through the conserved F or W. A D gene is named only where the DNA matches it firmly. Rows may omit the clone size; those that give it use once, few, many or a size class.

v_call,clone_size,j_call,d_call,cdr3_nt,cdr3_aa
TRBV27,-,TRBJ1-5,-,TGTGCCAGCAGTCTAAACGGACAAACATATAGCAATCAGCCCCAGCATTTT,CASSLNGQTYSNQPQHF
TRBV6-5,-,TRBJ2-5,-,TGTGCCAGCAGCACCGGTGGGACCCAGTACTTC,CASSTGGTQYF
TRBV7-9,-,TRBJ1-3,TRBD1,TGTGCCAGCAGCCCCAGGGGGATCGACGGAAACACCATATATTTT,CASSPRGIDGNTIYF
TRBV7-9,-,TRBJ2-1,TRBD2,TGTGCCAGCAGCTTAGCACTAGCGGGTACTTACAATGAGCAGTTCTTC,CASSLALAGTYNEQFF
TRBV28,once,TRBJ2-7,-,TGTGCCAGCTCCGAGCTAGTCCTGGGAGGGGGTTTATACGAGCAGTACTTC,CASSELVLGGGLYEQYF
TRBV6-1,-,TRBJ2-7,-,TGTGCCAGCAGGAGGCGGCAGGGATCCTACGAGCAGTACTTC,CASRRRQGSYEQYF
TRBV4-1,-,TRBJ2-3,TRBD1,TGCGCCAGCAGAGTCCGGGACAGGAATCCAGATACGCAGTATTTT,CASRVRDRNPDTQYF
TRBV4-2,-,TRBJ2-7,TRBD2,TGTGCCAGCAGCCAAGACGGGACTAGCGGGATCTACGAGCAGTACTTC,CASSQDGTSGIYEQYF
TRBV30,-,TRBJ1-4,-,TGTGCCTGGAGGGGTAGGGGGGGTAATGAAAAACTGTTTTTT,CAWRGRGGNEKLFF
TRBV5-5,-,TRBJ2-7,TRBD1,TGTGCCAGCAGCGGGGCCCTGGGACAGGCGGGGACCCCTCCGAACTACGAGCAGTACTTC,CASSGALGQAGTPPNYEQYF
TRBV10-3,-,TRBJ2-3,TRBD2,TGTGCCACAGTCTCTGGGACTAGCGGGAGCTTAAACACAGATACGCAGTATTTT,CATVSGTSGSLNTDTQYF
TRBV30,-,TRBJ1-5,TRBD1,TGTGCCTGCCAGACAGGGGAGCCATATAGCAATCAGCCCCAGCATTTT,CACQTGEPYSNQPQHF
TRBV30,-,TRBJ2-1,TRBD2,TGTGCCTGGAGTGGGTCCGAGGGACTAGCAGCCTACAATGAGCAGTTCTTC,CAWSGSEGLAAYNEQFF